These 7 T cell receptor beta chains came from one sample sequenced in a study of T cells after posttransplantation cyclophosphamide. The protocol was immunoSEQ multiplex PCR, while the TCRdb copy is restricted to in-frame clones and leaves out a portion. In total the sample includes under 50,000 clones, none of them seen once. The material sequenced was PBMCs. These TCRs come from a man aged 35 to 55 in good health, CMV-negative, and a related stem cell transplant donor.

This clone was seen many times. The rearrangement links TRBV19 to TRBJ2-1; TRBD2 is a possible D gene (6 bases). The CDR3 sequence is 16 residues long. Germline CDR1 is LNHDA and CDR2 is SQIVND (reference sequence). V was trimmed by 1 base and J by 8 bases, leaving 18 bases between them. CDR3 residues: CASSIVPAGMYHEQFF. Here the CDR3 DNA reads TGTGCCAGTAGTATAGTTCCAGCGGGCATGTACCATGAGCAGTTCTTC.

There are many counts of this clone. This chain connects TRBV30 to TRBJ2-7; TRBD2 matches 7 bases. CDR1 is GTSNPN, CDR2 SVGIG, per germline (reference sequence). V was clipped by 0 bases and J by 4 bases; unmatched bases: 15. CDR3 size: 17 residues. CDR3 loop: CAWSVPPRLARTYEQYF. For the CDR3, the DNA is TGTGCCTGGAGTGTACCCCCCCGACTAGCCCGAACGTACGAGCAGTACTTC.

This clone occurred many times. V is TRBV7-6 and J is TRBJ2-3, with TRBD2 identical over 7 bases. The CDR3 sequence is 15 residues long. Germline V gene lookup returns CDR1 SGHVS and CDR2 FNYEAQ. V was pared by 4 bases and J by 5 bases, with 9 bases of the junction left unmatched. CDR3 residues: CASSSLAGVGDTQYF. The CDR3 DNA reads TGTGCCAGCAGCTCACTCGCGGGAGTGGGAGATACGCAGTATTTT.

There are many counts of this clone. The rearrangement uses TRBV19 and TRBJ2-1; tentative D call: TRBD1 (5 bases). Germline assignment: CDR1 LNHDA and CDR2 SQIVND (reference sequence). The length of the CDR3 is 13 residues. Trimming stripped 8 bases from V and 2 bases from J, with 10 bases between. CDR3 nucleotide sequence: TGTGCCAGTGGGCAGGGCCCCTACAATGAGCAGTTCTTC. It codes for CASGQGPYNEQFF. Filled out from reference TRBV19 and TRBJ2-1, the complete variable domain reads DGGITQSPKYLFRKEGQNVTLSCEQNLNHDAMYWYRQDPGQGLRLIYYSQIVNDFQKGDIAEGYSVSREKKESFPLTVTSAQKNPTAFYLCASGQGPYNEQFFGPGTRLTVL.

At least ten counts were recorded for this clone. The genes are TRBV7-9 and TRBJ2-1; D perhaps matches TRBD2 (5 bases). The length of the CDR3 is 15 residues. In germline, CDR1 is SEHNR, CDR2 FQNEAQ (reference sequence). The ends were cut back, 5 bases at V and 1 base at J, with 12 bases in the middle. In DNA form, the CDR3 reads TGTGCCAGCAGCCATAGCCGGGGATCCTACAATGAGCAGTTCTTC. Translating gives CASSHSRGSYNEQFF.

Ten or more counts support this clone. The V gene is TRBV2, the J gene TRBJ2-1; D is unclear. The germline gives CDR1 SNHLY, CDR2 FYNNEI. Trimming left V 0 bases short and J 8 bases short, with 11 bases between. There are 14 residues in the CDR3. As DNA, the CDR3 is TGTGCCAGCAGTGAAGCACTGCTAGGCGATGAGCAGTTCTTC. Its translation is CASSEALLGDEQFF.

The table lists this clone with many counts. The V call is TRBV27, the J call TRBJ2-7, with 11 bases lining up with TRBD2. From germline, CDR1 is MNHEY and CDR2 SMNVEV (reference sequence). The CDR3 has 20 amino acids. With V trimmed by 0 bases and J by 0 bases, 13 bases remained unmatched. The CDR3 region is CASSLSPLASGRKDSYEQYF. The CDR3, as DNA: TGTGCCAGCAGTTTATCACCTTTGGCTAGCGGGAGGAAAGACTCCTACGAGCAGTACTTC.